The 26 T cell receptor beta chains in this list originate from one sample, sequenced in a study of shared T cell receptors in the human thymus. The data were produced by immunoSEQ multiplex PCR, yet TCRdb's version contains in-frame clones alone and is incomplete. The sample carries roughly 410,000 clones, about 95% recorded once. Sequenced sample: thymocytes. These receptors were taken from a human donor.

J is TRBJ2-7 and V is TRBV6-6, with D perhaps matching TRBD1 or TRBD2 (6 bases each). There are 11 residues in the CDR3. Trimming removed 7 bases from V and 6 bases from J, with 10 bases in between. Germline CDR1 MNHNY, CDR2 SVGAGI (reference sequence). For the CDR3, the DNA is TGTGCCAGCAAGGGGGGCTCCGAGCAGTACTTC. Encoded protein: CASKGGSEQYF.

This clone was seen a single time. The V gene is TRBV9, the J gene TRBJ2-3, with TRBD1 matching over 9 bases. V shed 3 bases and J 6 bases; nucleotides not matched to a gene: 2. The germline V gene has CDR1 SGDLS and CDR2 YYNGEE. The CDR3 has 13 amino acids. The CDR3 sequence is CASSDRGLDTQYF. In DNA, the CDR3 is TGTGCCAGCAGCGACAGGGGGCTGGATACGCAGTATTTT.

This chain connects TRBV4-1 to TRBJ2-3, with unresolved D. Germline lookup yields CDR1 MGHRA and CDR2 YSYEKL. The V end was cut by 0 bases, the J end by 5 bases, with 3 bases between. This CDR3 spans 12 amino acids. CDR3 amino acids: CASSQDGDTQYF. CDR3 sequence (DNA): TGCGCCAGCAGCCAAGATGGAGATACGCAGTATTTT.

The chain has TRBV5-8 and TRBJ1-3; possibly TRBD1 for D (5 bases). V was pared by 7 bases and J by 0 bases, with 23 bases between. The V gene's germline CDR1 is SGHTS and CDR2 YDEGEE. The CDR3 length is 18 residues. Written as DNA, the CDR3 is TGTGCCAGCCTAAGGGACGAAACCATCGAATCCTCTGGAAACACCATATATTTT. This sequence encodes CASLRDETIESSGNTIYF.

CDR3 region: CASSLPGVRQETQYF. CDR3 nucleotides: TGTGCCAGCAGCTTACCGGGGGTGCGCCAAGAGACCCAGTACTTC. The gene calls are TRBV7-8 and TRBJ2-5; D is possibly TRBD2 (6 bases). Germline V gives CDR1 SGHVS, CDR2 FQNEAQ. The V end lost 2 bases, the J end lost 1 base, and 11 bases lay between the germline ends. CDR3 size: 15 residues.

The chain combines TRBV4-1 with TRBJ2-1; 9 bases are shared with TRBD2. CDR1 is MGHRA and CDR2 is YSYEKL in the germline V gene. Germline trimming cut 2 bases from V and 5 bases from J; bases unmatched to any gene: 10. The CDR3 consists of 17 residues. In DNA form, the CDR3 reads TGCGCCAGCAGCCAATTAATAGCGGGAGAAAGCGACAATGAGCAGTTCTTC. Amino acid sequence: CASSQLIAGESDNEQFF.

The genes are TRBV9 and TRBJ2-7; maybe TRBD1 (5 bases). Germline V lookup: CDR1 SGDLS, CDR2 YYNGEE. The CDR3 sequence is 13 residues long. Trimming removed 0 bases from V and 4 bases from J, with 8 bases in between. CDR3 sequence (DNA): TGTGCCAGCAGCGTAGACACAGGTTACGAGCAGTACTTC. Translating gives CASSVDTGYEQYF. Variable domain in full (rest from reference TRBV9 and TRBJ2-7): DSGVTQTPKHLITATGQRVTLRCSPRSGDLSVYWYQQSLDQGLQFLIQYYNGEERAKGNILERFSAQQFPDLHSELNLSSLELGDSALYFCASSVDTGYEQYFGPGTRLTVT.

This chain uses TRBV29-1 with TRBJ2-7; 10 nucleotides match TRBD1. Germline assignment: CDR1 SQVTM and CDR2 ANQGSEA. V shed 5 bases and J 2 bases; nucleotides not matched to a gene: 15. The CDR3 length is 17 residues. The CDR3 spells CSVSDRGPKEQAYEQYF. The CDR3 DNA is TGCAGCGTTTCAGACAGGGGGCCCAAGGAACAAGCCTACGAGCAGTACTTC.

The rearrangement joins TRBV4-1 to TRBJ2-7, with 8 bases lining up with TRBD1. Germline assignment: CDR1 MGHRA and CDR2 YSYEKL. The J segment lost 4 bases and the V segment lost 3 bases, leaving 8 bases of the junction unmatched. This CDR3 is 15 amino acids long. CDR3 bases: TGCGCCAGCAGCCAGGATGGGACAGGACCGTACGAGCAGTACTTC. It specifies CASSQDGTGPYEQYF.

The V and J genes are TRBV27 and TRBJ1-2; 7 bases are a match to TRBD1. Trimming removed 3 bases from V and 2 bases from J; junction bases left unmatched: 9. The CDR3 is 16 amino acids. Looked up from germline, CDR1 is MNHEY and CDR2 is SMNVEV (reference sequence). CDR3 sequence reads: CASSFFPTGSNYGYTF. For the CDR3, the DNA is TGTGCCAGCAGTTTTTTTCCGACAGGGTCGAACTATGGCTACACCTTC.

V and J are TRBV5-1 and TRBJ2-3; D is unresolved. V lost 0 bases, J lost 0 bases, and 2 bases lay in between. Germline loops: CDR1 SGHRS, CDR2 YFSETQ. The CDR3 totals 13 residues. This CDR3 reads CASSLASTDTQYF. The DNA for the CDR3 is TGCGCCAGCAGCTTGGCGAGCACAGATACGCAGTATTTT.

The chain couples TRBV5-6 to TRBJ1-2; weak D call: TRBD1 (5 bases). The germline CDR1 and CDR2 sequences are SGHDT and YYEEEE. The CDR3 length is 12 residues. V was cut by 6 bases and J by 5 bases, with 11 bases left in between. The CDR3 protein is CASTRGGYGYTF. The CDR3 DNA reads TGTGCCAGCACCCGTGGGGGTTATGGCTACACCTTC.

The chain employs TRBV5-6 and TRBJ1-6; 10 bases align to TRBD1. Trimming took 4 bases from V and 6 from J; bases not matched to a gene: 10. CDR1 and CDR2 from the germline V gene are SGHDT and YYEEEE. The CDR3 runs to 17 residues. CDR3 sequence reads: CASSRGQGVVSNSPLHF. The DNA of the CDR3 is TGTGCCAGCAGCCGCGGACAGGGGGTAGTAAGTAATTCACCCCTCCACTTT.

J is TRBJ1-4 and V is TRBV7-2; D is possibly TRBD1 (6 bases). The V gene's germline CDR1 is SGHTA and CDR2 FQGNSA. The V and J ends lost 1 base and 10 bases respectively, with 25 bases between them. The CDR3 spans 18 residues. The CDR3 DNA is TGTGCCAGCAGCTTAGAGGTCCCCAAAGAGGGGGGGCGAGGAAAACTGTTTTTT. It is translated as CASSLEVPKEGGRGKLFF.

The J gene is TRBJ1-5, the V gene TRBV28; D not certain. V gave up 3 bases and J gave up 0 bases, with 12 bases separating them. From germline, CDR1 is MDHEN and CDR2 SYDVKM. CDR3 size: 16 residues. CDR3 in DNA: TGTGCCAGCAGTTTCGTCGACGGGGATAGCAATCAGCCCCAGCATTTT. Translated: CASSFVDGDSNQPQHF.

J is TRBJ2-1 and V is TRBV28, with a possible D match to TRBD2 (5 bases). Germline lookup yields CDR1 MDHEN and CDR2 SYDVKM. CDR3 length: 14 residues. The V end lost 4 bases, the J end lost 7 bases, and 14 bases lay between the germline ends. CDR3 bases: TGTGCCAGCAGTTGCGAGGGAGAAGGGAATGAGCAGTTCTTC. Protein: CASSCEGEGNEQFF. The whole variable domain, filled in from reference TRBV28 and TRBJ2-1, reads DVKVTQSSRYLVKRTGEKVFLECVQDMDHENMFWYRQDPGLGLRLIYFSYDVKMKEKGDIPEGYSVSREKKERFSLILESASTNQTSMYLCASSCEGEGNEQFFGPGTRLTVL.

Of note for this clone: The CDR3 end shows no conserved phenylalanine or tryptophan, and so a read error is likely. No DNA is shown, since the ends of the CDR3 on it are uncertain; the CDR3 is the one TCRdb lists. The J gene is TRBJ2-7, the V gene TRBV23-1; TRBD1 is the table's D call and was not checked against the DNA. TRBV23-1 is annotated as an ORF whose role is uncertain. Both ends counted, the CDR3 spans 13 residues. The CDR3 loop reads CASSLPRTGQNEI.

This clone has a single count. The V and J genes are TRBV27 and TRBJ1-4, with 8 bases matching TRBD1. Germline CDR1 is MNHEY and CDR2 is SMNVEV (reference sequence). CDR3 size: 15 residues. J gave up 5 bases and V 6 bases, and 8 bases lay outside the gene matches. The CDR3, as DNA: TGTGCCAGCAGAGTTCAGGGGGCGAGGAATGAAAAACTGTTTTTT. As protein: CASRVQGARNEKLFF. The whole variable domain, filled in from reference TRBV27 and TRBJ1-4, reads EAQVTQNPRYLITVTGKKLTVTCSQNMNHEYMSWYRQDPGLGLRQIYYSMNVEVTDKGDVPEGYKVSRKEKRNFPLILESPSPNQTSLYFCASRVQGARNEKLFFGSGTQLSVL.

The V call is TRBV18, the J call TRBJ2-7; no reliable D call. Deletions cut 2 bases from V and 2 bases from J, with 1 base between. The CDR3 runs to 11 residues. Germline assignment: CDR1 KGHSH and CDR2 LQKENI. This CDR3 is CASSPAYEQYF. CDR3 bases: TGTGCCAGCTCACCAGCCTACGAGCAGTACTTC.

The chain combines TRBV15 with TRBJ2-7; tentatively, D is TRBD2 (5 bases). CDR1 and CDR2 (germline): LNHNV, YYDKDF (reference sequence). The CDR3 spans 13 residues. Trimming shortened V by 3 bases and J by 7 bases, and 13 bases separated the two germline ends. The CDR3 here is CATSRRRGPEQYF. The CDR3 DNA is TGTGCCACCAGCAGGAGGAGAGGGCCGGAGCAGTACTTC.

The chain is built from TRBV5-4 and TRBJ2-7; no firm D call. The germline V gene encodes CDR1 SGHNT and CDR2 YYREEE (reference sequence). This CDR3 region has 17 residues. Trimming cost V 6 bases and J 1 base, with 23 bases left between them. CDR3 protein: CASTEDKSEVESYEQYF. CDR3 sequence (DNA): TGTGCCAGCACCGAAGATAAAAGTGAGGTAGAATCCTACGAGCAGTACTTC.

The chain carries TRBV6-5 and TRBJ2-1; 7 positions agree with TRBD2. Germline values: CDR1 MNHEY, CDR2 SVGAGI. The CDR3 totals 14 residues. Trimming removed 2 bases from V and 6 bases from J; junction bases left unmatched: 4. CDR3 DNA sequence: TGTGCCAGCAGTTACCGGGGACTATGCAATGAGCAGTTCTTC. Its translation: CASSYRGLCNEQFF.

The J gene is TRBJ1-3, the V gene TRBV27; 8 bases align to TRBD1. Germline V gene sequence: CDR1 MNHEY, CDR2 SMNVEV (reference sequence). This CDR3 has 15 residues. V lost 5 bases to trimming and J lost 2 bases; unmatched junction nucleotides: 5. The CDR3 loop reads CASSRTGTAGNTIYF. For the CDR3, the DNA is TGTGCCAGCAGTCGGACAGGGACTGCTGGAAACACCATATATTTT.

This clone has more than one count but fewer than ten. V usage is TRBV28 and J usage is TRBJ1-5; possibly TRBD1 for D (5 bases). Between the trimmed V and J ends, which lost 6 bases and 3 bases, there was a span of 15 bases. This CDR3 has 15 amino acids. From germline, CDR1 is MDHEN and CDR2 SYDVKM. The CDR3 coding sequence is TGTGCCAGCAGCGTGACGGGACTGTACAATCAGCCCCAGCATTTT. This codes for CASSVTGLYNQPQHF.

The chain is built from TRBV7-8 and TRBJ2-7; D is ambiguous. Germline assignment: CDR1 SGHVS and CDR2 FQNEAQ. The CDR3 is 15 residues long. V lost 5 bases and J 7 bases, leaving 21 bases between the germline ends. CDR3: CASSPIPSRLLEQYF. The DNA of the CDR3 is TGTGCCAGCAGCCCCATCCCCAGCAGGCTCCTGGAGCAGTACTTC.

This rearrangement joins TRBV4-3 to TRBJ2-1; TRBD2 matches 12 bases. V shed 1 base and J 12 bases; nucleotides not matched to a gene: 25. CDR1 and CDR2 from the germline V gene are LGHNA and YSLEER. The CDR3 covers 21 residues. The CDR3 reads CASSQVSLTSGRETPPQWQFF. The CDR3 DNA is TGCGCCAGCAGCCAAGTTTCCTTGACTAGCGGGAGAGAGACACCCCCACAATGGCAGTTCTTC.